These 20 T cell receptor beta chains originate from one sample sequenced in a study of response to subunit inactivated influenza vaccine. TCRdb re-called the RT-PCR reads with MiXCR, one entry per CDR3 protein. The sample carries about 650,000 distinct CDR3 sequences, 15% to 18% recorded once. The starting material was PBMCs from blood, obtained 11 to 12 days after vaccination. The receptors stem from a man aged 50-60 years who received an inactivated influenza vaccine.

This clonotype was seen a handful of times. CDR3 sequence reads: CASSLGISGNTIYF. The CDR3 nucleotides read TGTGCCAGCAGCTTGGGGATCTCTGGAAACACCATATATTTT. The chain joins TRBV5-8 to TRBJ1-3; no reliable D call. Trimming shortened V by 0 bases and J by 0 bases, and 4 bases separated the two germline ends. The germline V gene has CDR1 SGHTS and CDR2 YDEGEE. This CDR3 region has 14 residues. Drawing the rest from reference TRBV5-8 and TRBJ1-3, the complete variable domain is EAGVTQSPTHLIKTRGQQATLRCSPISGHTSVYWYQQALGLGLQFLLWYDEGEERNRGNFPPRFSGRQFPNYSSELNVNALELEDSALYLCASSLGISGNTIYFGEGSWLTVV.

The chain is built from TRBV4-2 and TRBJ2-1; D gene ambiguous. The V end was cut by 1 base, the J end by 8 bases, with 9 bases between. Per germline, CDR1 LGHNA and CDR2 YNFKEQ. This CDR3 comprises 13 residues. CDR3: CASSQVGTDEQFF. Written as DNA, the CDR3 is TGTGCCAGCAGCCAAGTGGGTACAGATGAGCAGTTCTTC.

This clonotype has only a few counts. The chain is built from TRBV14 and TRBJ1-2; perhaps TRBD1 as D (5 bases). Germline CDR1 reads SGHDN; CDR2 reads FVKESK. V was trimmed by 3 bases and J by 5 bases, leaving 16 bases between them. CDR3 length: 15 amino acids. This CDR3 reads CASSHPRSGNYGYTF. The CDR3 DNA sequence: TGTGCCAGCAGCCACCCCAGGTCAGGGAATTATGGCTACACCTTC.

This clonotype turned up a few times. The DNA of the CDR3 is TGTGCCAGCAGCTTAAGCCCTAGCGGGTTCGACGAGCAGTACTTC. This translates into CASSLSPSGFDEQYF. The V gene is TRBV7-3, the J gene TRBJ2-7, with TRBD2 identical over 8 bases. Losses at the gene ends were 1 base for V and 5 bases for J; bases not matched to a gene: 7. Germline CDR1 reads SGHTA; CDR2 reads FQGTGA. This CDR3 has 15 amino acids.

This clonotype has just a few counts. This chain connects TRBV2 to TRBJ2-1; D gene ambiguous. Germline CDR1 reads SNHLY; CDR2 reads FYNNEI. V gave up 7 bases and J gave up 7 bases, with 20 bases separating them. The CDR3 totals 15 residues. CDR3 in DNA: TGTGCCAGCACTGGTAATCTAGGAAGTGGAAATGAGCAGTTCTTC. It specifies CASTGNLGSGNEQFF.

The chain carries TRBV11-2 and TRBJ2-3; 9 nucleotides align to TRBD1. J gave up 6 bases and V 2 bases, and 6 bases lay outside the gene matches. Per the germline V gene, CDR1 is SGHAT and CDR2 is FQNNGV. The CDR3 length is 15 residues. The CDR3 protein is CASSLSGTGHDTQYF. The DNA of the CDR3 is TGTGCCAGCAGCTTAAGCGGGACAGGGCATGATACGCAGTATTTT.

This clonotype was detected once. This sequence joins TRBV28 and TRBJ2-7; the match to TRBD2 covers 8 bases. In germline, CDR1 is MDHEN, CDR2 SYDVKM. The CDR3 is 16 residues long. The ends lost 3 bases at V and 2 bases at J; junction bases unmatched: 9. The CDR3 sequence: CASSFPGSGGAYEQYF. DNA of the CDR3: TGTGCCAGCAGTTTTCCGGGAAGCGGGGGAGCCTACGAGCAGTACTTC.

Only a few counts were recorded for this clonotype. The chain uses TRBV20-1 and TRBJ2-4, with D hard to call. CDR1 and CDR2 (germline): DFQATT, SNEGSKA (reference sequence). The CDR3 runs to 12 residues. Trimming pared 1 base from V and 6 bases from J, leaving 7 bases between. Here the CDR3 DNA reads TGCAGTGCTAGAGGAGTGGCAAACATTCAGTACTTC. Translation gives CSARGVANIQYF.

Many counts were recorded for this clonotype. This chain links TRBV10-3 with TRBJ2-1, with D uncertain. The CDR3 contains 11 residues. Germline V gene sequence: CDR1 ENHRY, CDR2 SYGVKD. Trimming cost V 7 bases and J 5 bases, with 6 bases left between them. CDR3 protein: CAITDNNEQFF. The CDR3 bases are TGTGCCATCACGGATAACAATGAGCAGTTCTTC.

This clonotype was recorded many times. V is TRBV4-1 and J is TRBJ1-5; the D is unclear. V shed 1 base and J shed 4 bases, with 5 bases lying between them. This CDR3 is 13 amino acids long. The V gene's germline CDR1 is MGHRA and CDR2 YSYEKL. In DNA form, the CDR3 reads TGCGCCAGCAGCCAAGGGTTGAATCAGCCCCAGCATTTT. It specifies CASSQGLNQPQHF.

This clonotype has more than one count but fewer than ten. V is TRBV5-1 and J is TRBJ2-5; 9 bases agree with TRBD1. Germline V gene data show CDR1 as SGHRS and CDR2 as YFSETQ. The CDR3 has 15 residues. Germline trimming cut 0 bases from V and 6 bases from J; bases unmatched to any gene: 6. CDR3 DNA sequence: TGCGCCAGCAGCTTGGACCCGGACAGGGGAAAGACCCAGTACTTC. As protein: CASSLDPDRGKTQYF.

The table lists this clonotype with a few counts. The rearrangement links TRBV12-3 or TRBV12-4 to TRBJ2-3; TRBD1 is a possible D gene (6 bases). The CDR3 extends over 15 amino acids. V was trimmed by 5 bases and J by 2 bases, leaving 14 bases between them. CDR3 sequence reads: CASSRRTAVTDTQYF. The CDR3 nucleotides read TGTGCCAGCAGTCGCAGGACAGCCGTCACAGATACGCAGTATTTT.

The chain carries TRBV7-6 and TRBJ2-4, with 9 bases matching TRBD1. Germline values: CDR1 SGHVS, CDR2 FNYEAQ. The CDR3 runs to 14 residues. V lost 1 base, J lost 6 bases, and 1 base stayed unmatched. The CDR3 loop is CASSLEGQGNIQYF. The CDR3 coding sequence is TGTGCCAGCAGCTTAGAGGGACAGGGAAACATTCAGTACTTC.

The chain couples TRBV20-1 to TRBJ2-7; a possible D gene is TRBD2 (5 bases). With 4 bases removed from V and 1 base from J, the gap between germline ends came to 14 bases. Germline V gives CDR1 DFQATT, CDR2 SNEGSKA (reference sequence). The CDR3 covers 14 residues. CDR3 region: CSAIGVGTSYEQYF. CDR3 in DNA: TGCAGTGCTATCGGGGTTGGTACTTCCTACGAGCAGTACTTC.

This clonotype was seen more than once but under ten times. This sequence joins TRBV7-2 and TRBJ2-2; D uncertain. This CDR3 is built from 14 residues. Germline V CDR1 and CDR2: SGHTA, FQGNSA. Trimming took 7 bases from V and 2 from J, leaving 11 bases between them. CDR3 amino acids: CASTRPVNTGELFF. The CDR3 bases are TGTGCCAGCACTCGGCCAGTCAACACCGGGGAGCTGTTTTTT. The variable domain in full, with the rest retrieved from reference TRBV7-2 and TRBJ2-2, is GAGVSQSPSNKVTEKGKDVELRCDPISGHTALYWYRQSLGQGLEFLIYFQGNSAPDKSGLPSDRFSAERTGGSVSTLTIQRTQQEDSAVYLCASTRPVNTGELFFGEGSRLTVL.

This clonotype was observed a few times. The chain joins TRBV6-1 to TRBJ2-5; 7 bases are a match to TRBD2. J gave up 5 bases and V 7 bases, and 7 bases lay outside the gene matches. The CDR3 totals 13 residues. Germline CDR1 is MNHNS and CDR2 is SASEGT. CDR3 DNA: TGTGCCAGCATCCAACTAGCGCGGGAGACCCAGTACTTC. Residues: CASIQLARETQYF.

The genes are TRBV11-1 and TRBJ2-2, with D possibly TRBD1 on 5 matching bases. Trimming removed 1 base from V and 3 bases from J, with 18 bases in between. Germline loops: CDR1 SGHAT, CDR2 FQDESV (reference sequence). The CDR3 runs 18 residues. The chain's CDR3 is CASSLGLWGRNDTGELFF. The CDR3 DNA sequence: TGTGCCAGCAGCTTAGGGTTGTGGGGCCGGAATGACACCGGGGAGCTGTTTTTT. The full variable domain, in which reference TRBV11-1 and TRBJ2-2 provide the parts outside the CDR3, is EAEVAQSPRYKITEKSQAVAFWCDPISGHATLYWYRQILGQGPELLVQFQDESVVDDSQLPKDRFSAERLKGVDSTLKIQPAELGDSAMYLCASSLGLWGRNDTGELFFGEGSRLTVL.

This clonotype has ten or more counts. CDR3 coding DNA: TGTGCCAGCAGTTTAAAGGACATCAAAAACATTCAGTACTTC. Its translation is CASSLKDIKNIQYF. V is TRBV12-3 or TRBV12-4 and J is TRBJ2-4; tentative D call: TRBD1 (5 bases). Trimming shortened V by 2 bases and J by 3 bases, and 8 bases separated the two germline ends. This CDR3 comprises 14 residues.

This clonotype has more than one count but fewer than ten. The chain employs TRBV4-3 and TRBJ2-5; 14 nucleotides align to TRBD2. The V and J ends lost 1 base and 1 base, in that order; junction bases with no gene match: 2. The CDR3 runs 17 residues. In germline, CDR1 is LGHNA, CDR2 YSLEER. This CDR3 reads CASSQAGTSGSQETQYF. CDR3 bases: TGCGCCAGCAGCCAAGCCGGGACTAGCGGGAGCCAAGAGACCCAGTACTTC.

The genes are TRBV12-3 or TRBV12-4 and TRBJ2-5; 9 bases are shared with TRBD1. V gave up 5 bases and J gave up 0 bases; unmatched junction bases: 7. The CDR3 loop spans 16 amino acids. CDR3 DNA: TGTGCCAGCAGTAGCCGGACAGGGGTAAACCAAGAGACCCAGTACTTC. Amino acid sequence: CASSSRTGVNQETQYF.